Below, 27 T cell receptor beta chains from the same sample are listed, as sequenced in a study of blood T cell repertoires in COVID-19. The repertoire was sequenced with immunoSEQ multiplex PCR; TCRdb's copy has only in-frame clones and lacks some. This repertoire shows some 120,000 clones, around 88% found once; its top ten account for about 20%. Material for sequencing was peripheral blood. These receptor sequences come from a human donor with acute or convalescent COVID-19. The donor label of this sample is uncertain.

The CDR3 nucleotides are TGTGCTAGTGGTTTGGCCCCAGGGTACCAGCCCCAGCATTTT. It specifies CASGLAPGYQPQHF. The genes are TRBV12-5 and TRBJ1-5, with a possible D match to TRBD1 (5 bases). Trimming removed 1 base at V and 7 bases at J, with 11 bases between. CDR1 and CDR2 from the germline V gene are LGHNT and FRNRAP. This CDR3 spans 14 amino acids.

The CDR3 bases are TGTGCCAGCAGCTTACAGGACAGCTCCAATGGCTACACCTTC. Residues: CASSLQDSSNGYTF. The rearrangement links TRBV7-9 to TRBJ1-2; maybe TRBD1 (6 bases). The CDR3 length is 14 residues. Trimming removed 2 bases from V and 6 bases from J, with 13 bases in between. Germline V CDR1 and CDR2: SEHNR, FQNEAQ (reference sequence).

This clone was picked up one time. The chain joins TRBV3-1 (or the pseudogene TRBV3-2) to TRBJ1-2; 10 bases align to TRBD1. CDR3 length: 17 amino acids. The germline V gene has CDR1 LGHDT and CDR2 YNNKEL (reference sequence). Germline trimming cut 3 bases from V and 4 bases from J; bases unmatched to any gene: 11. The CDR3 nucleotides read TGTGCCAGCAGCCACAGACCGACAGGGGGCTTGATCTATGGCTACACCTTC. This codes for CASSHRPTGGLIYGYTF.

J is TRBJ1-2 and V is TRBV6-2 or TRBV6-3, with a tentative D call TRBD1 (5 bases). This CDR3 has 15 residues. The germline gives CDR1 MNHEY, CDR2 SVGEGT. V was cut by 2 bases and J by 6 bases, with 16 bases left in between. CDR3 coding DNA: TGTGCCAGCAGTTACGGGACTCAGGCAGCCAATGGCTACACCTTC. Amino acids: CASSYGTQAANGYTF.

This clone has a handful of counts. CDR3 sequence (DNA): TGCGCCAGCAGCTTGGGAGGTGACGGAGATACGCAGTATTTT. Translation gives CASSLGGDGDTQYF. The V call is TRBV5-1, the J call TRBJ2-3, with D unclear. Trimming left V 0 bases short and J 5 bases short, with 10 bases between. The CDR3 length is 14 residues. The germline gives CDR1 SGHRS, CDR2 YFSETQ.

This chain joins TRBV6-5 and TRBJ1-2; D unclear. The ends were cut back, 6 bases at V and 4 bases at J, with 12 bases in the middle. The CDR3 runs to 13 residues. CDR1 is MNHEY and CDR2 is SVGAGI in the germline V gene. The CDR3 spells CASSVDGGYGYTF. CDR3 bases: TGTGCCAGCAGCGTCGATGGAGGCTATGGCTACACCTTC.

The V and J genes are TRBV6-5 and TRBJ2-1, with 8 bases aligning to TRBD2. Losses at the gene ends were 9 bases for V and 7 bases for J; bases not matched to a gene: 14. The CDR3 is 15 amino acids. Germline V gene data show CDR1 as MNHEY and CDR2 as SVGAGI. The CDR3 DNA follows: TGTGCCAGTAAGCCGGGGGGGGTGGCTTGGAATGAGCAGTTCTTC. Translated: CASKPGGVAWNEQFF.

The chain couples TRBV18 to TRBJ1-2; D might be TRBD1 (5 bases). The V and J ends lost 2 bases and 2 bases respectively, with 6 bases between them. Germline V lookup: CDR1 KGHSH, CDR2 LQKENI. This CDR3 is 13 amino acids long. In DNA form, the CDR3 reads TGTGCCAGCTCACCAGGGGGGAACTATGGCTACACCTTC. Protein sequence: CASSPGGNYGYTF.

This chain uses TRBV28 with TRBJ2-3; D ambiguous. Looked up from germline, CDR1 is MDHEN and CDR2 is SYDVKM. Trimming stripped 3 bases from V and 2 bases from J, with 6 bases between. This CDR3 spans 13 amino acids. CDR3: CASSFLITDTQYF. CDR3 sequence (DNA): TGTGCCAGCAGTTTCCTTATCACAGATACGCAGTATTTT.

The CDR3 is CAWSVLGQGANVLTF. The CDR3, as DNA: TGTGCCTGGAGTGTACTGGGACAGGGGGCCAACGTCCTGACTTTC. The chain carries TRBV30 and TRBJ2-6, with 7 bases identical to TRBD1. The CDR3 length is 15 residues. The trim removed 0 bases at V and 4 bases at J, leaving 3 bases unmatched. Per the germline V gene, CDR1 is GTSNPN and CDR2 is SVGIG (reference sequence).

The genes are TRBV9 and TRBJ1-1; D gene ambiguous. Germline CDR1 is SGDLS and CDR2 is YYNGEE. The length of the CDR3 is 13 residues. V lost 0 bases to trimming and J lost 4 bases, with 7 bases between them. The CDR3, as DNA: TGTGCCAGCAGCGTAGGTCGGGGCACTGAAGCTTTCTTT. The encoded protein is CASSVGRGTEAFF.

V and J are TRBV19 and TRBJ2-1; 11 nucleotides line up with TRBD2. Germline CDR1 LNHDA, CDR2 SQIVND (reference sequence). V dropped 5 bases and J dropped 5; count of bases not matched to a gene: 11. The CDR3 length is 17 residues. The DNA for the CDR3 is TGTGCCAGTAGTGGGCCGATTGGGACTAGCGGAGACAATGAGCAGTTCTTC. This codes for CASSGPIGTSGDNEQFF.

The chain recombines TRBV19 with TRBJ1-4, with a tentative D call TRBD1 (6 bases). The germline V gene has CDR1 LNHDA and CDR2 SQIVND (reference sequence). This CDR3 has 14 residues. V was shortened by 9 bases and J by 5 bases, with 16 bases between the two germline ends. The CDR3 protein is CASHPGHPNEKLFF. DNA of the CDR3: TGTGCCAGCCATCCGGGACACCCGAATGAAAAACTGTTTTTT.

V usage is TRBV19 and J usage is TRBJ1-1, with D tentatively TRBD1 (6 bases). The CDR3 is 14 residues long. Germline V lookup: CDR1 LNHDA, CDR2 SQIVND (reference sequence). Trimming removed 7 bases from V and 0 bases from J, with 12 bases in between. The CDR3 sequence is CASNPTGVNTEAFF. The CDR3 bases are TGTGCCAGTAACCCGACAGGAGTGAACACTGAAGCTTTCTTT.

This chain joins TRBV18 and TRBJ1-6; 9 bases match TRBD1. CDR1 and CDR2 from the germline V gene are KGHSH and LQKENI. J gave up 9 bases and V 6 bases, and 6 bases lay outside the gene matches. This CDR3 has 14 amino acids. The CDR3 DNA follows: TGTGCCAGCTCTCCTACAGGGGGCTCTTCACCCCTCCACTTT. Translated: CASSPTGGSSPLHF.

J is TRBJ1-2 and V is TRBV5-6, with TRBD1 identical over 10 bases. After removal of 4 bases from V and 8 bases from J, the junction contained 17 bases not matched to a gene. CDR3 size: 17 residues. Germline CDR1 reads SGHDT; CDR2 reads YYEEEE. The CDR3 reads CASSDRAGTGVVRGYTF. CDR3 in DNA: TGTGCCAGCAGCGACAGAGCCGGGACAGGGGTCGTTCGGGGCTACACCTTC. The whole variable domain, remainder taken from reference TRBV5-6 and TRBJ1-2, is DAGVTQSPTHLIKTRGQQVTLRCSPKSGHDTVSWYQQALGQGPQFIFQYYEEEERQRGNFPDRFSGHQFPNYSSELNVNALLLGDSALYLCASSDRAGTGVVRGYTFGSGTRLTVV.

V is TRBV18 and J is TRBJ1-2; 8 positions agree with TRBD1. The length of the CDR3 is 14 residues. V shed 6 bases and J 8 bases; nucleotides not matched to a gene: 11. CDR1 is KGHSH and CDR2 is LQKENI in the germline V gene. The DNA for the CDR3 is TGTGCCAGCTCTTCCGGGACAGGTCTCCACGGCTACACCTTC. Its protein product is CASSSGTGLHGYTF.

The chain links TRBV12-3 or TRBV12-4 to TRBJ1-4; a weak D match, TRBD1 (5 bases). The CDR3 is made up of 13 amino acids. The V gene lost 7 bases and the J gene lost 10 bases, with 16 bases spanning the gap. CDR3 DNA sequence: TGTGCCAGCACCAACCCGGGACTTGGAAAACTGTTTTTT. It is translated as CASTNPGLGKLFF.

The gene calls are TRBV6-5 and TRBJ2-1; tentative D call: TRBD1 (6 bases). The V gene's germline CDR1 is MNHEY and CDR2 SVGAGI. The ends were cut back, 6 bases at V and 7 bases at J, with 19 bases in the middle. The CDR3 runs 15 residues. CDR3 residues: CASRNRDLLANEQFF. Written as DNA, the CDR3 is TGTGCCAGCAGGAACAGGGATCTTCTGGCGAATGAGCAGTTCTTC.

This chain links TRBV7-9 with TRBJ1-5; 7 positions agree with TRBD1. With 5 bases clipped from V and 6 bases from J, the junction kept 7 bases outside the gene matches. The CDR3 contains 14 residues. Germline lookup yields CDR1 SEHNR and CDR2 FQNEAQ (reference sequence). This CDR3 is CASSPTTGSQPQHF. The CDR3 DNA is TGTGCCAGCAGCCCAACGACAGGGTCTCAGCCCCAGCATTTT.

The rearrangement uses TRBV18 and TRBJ2-5; TRBD1 is a possible D gene (6 bases). Looked up from germline, CDR1 is KGHSH and CDR2 is LQKENI. V dropped 4 bases and J dropped 4 bases, with 13 bases sitting between them. This CDR3 is built from 14 residues. The CDR3 sequence is CASSLNRELETQYF. The CDR3 nucleotides read TGTGCCAGCTCACTAAACAGGGAACTAGAGACCCAGTACTTC.

The gene calls are TRBV5-4 and TRBJ2-2; D may be TRBD1 (5 bases). This CDR3 has 14 amino acids. Per germline, CDR1 SGHNT and CDR2 YYREEE (reference sequence). Trimming cost V 2 bases and J 5 bases, with 10 bases left between them. The CDR3 DNA reads TGTGCCAGCAGCTTTCAGGGTGATACCGGGGAGCTGTTTTTT. This translates into CASSFQGDTGELFF.

The gene calls are TRBV5-4 and TRBJ2-4, with D possibly matching TRBD2 (7 bases). The germline CDR1 and CDR2 sequences are SGHNT and YYREEE (reference sequence). This CDR3 contains 15 residues. Deletions cut 5 bases from V and 5 bases from J, with 17 bases between. CDR3 bases: TGTGCCAGCAGTTGGGGGGGGGCCAGCCAAAACATTCAGTACTTC. Protein: CASSWGGASQNIQYF. Combining the CDR3 with reference TRBV5-4 and TRBJ2-4 gives the whole variable domain ETGVTQSPTHLIKTRGQQVTLRCSSQSGHNTVSWYQQALGQGPQFIFQYYREEENGRGNFPPRFSGLQFPNYSSELNVNALELDDSALYLCASSWGGASQNIQYFGAGTRLSVL.

This clone was picked up a small number of times. The chain has TRBV5-1 and TRBJ1-1; 7 positions agree with TRBD1. Germline CDR1 and CDR2: SGHRS and YFSETQ. The CDR3 is made up of 13 amino acids. Losses at the gene ends were 4 bases for V and 8 bases for J; bases not matched to a gene: 8. The chain's CDR3 is CASSVRGDREAFF. CDR3 DNA sequence: TGCGCCAGCAGCGTTCGTGGGGACAGAGAAGCTTTCTTT.

This clone has only one observation. This chain uses TRBV19 with TRBJ1-5; the D gene is possibly TRBD1 (5 bases). The CDR3 has 14 residues. V was trimmed by 9 bases and J by 5 bases, leaving 17 bases between them. The V gene's germline CDR1 is LNHDA and CDR2 SQIVND (reference sequence). The CDR3 bases are TGTGCCAGCCGGAGGGGCAGGGAAGATCAGCCCCAGCATTTT. Protein sequence: CASRRGREDQPQHF.

The chain couples TRBV7-2 to TRBJ1-1, with TRBD1 matching over 7 bases. The germline V gene has CDR1 SGHTA and CDR2 FQGNSA. The V and J ends lost 3 bases and 4 bases, in that order; junction bases with no gene match: 5. The CDR3 consists of 14 residues. This CDR3 is CASSFRQGSTEAFF. CDR3 DNA: TGTGCCAGCAGCTTTAGACAGGGATCCACTGAAGCTTTCTTT.

The chain couples TRBV18 to TRBJ2-5; possible D gene TRBD2, 6 bases. Looked up from germline, CDR1 is KGHSH and CDR2 is LQKENI. The CDR3 covers 15 residues. V was trimmed by 3 bases and J by 3 bases, leaving 14 bases between them. The CDR3 DNA reads TGTGCCAGCTCACCCGGCCGCCGGGGGAAAGAGACCCAGTACTTC. It translates to CASSPGRRGKETQYF.